This TCR beta chain stems from a study of blood T cell repertoires in COVID-19 (dated by TCRdb to the early 2020s). For the study in its entirety: Collaborator samples came from the United States, Italy and Spain and covered acute and convalescent phases of COVID-19. The prospective study material was composed of cDNA or gDNA derived from T cells, B-cell-depleted T cells, or PBMCs. The dataset comprised deeply sampled blood TCRbeta repertoires from subjects exposed to, actively infected with, or recovered from COVID-19. The repertoires were released in a freely available public database intended as a resource for research on the immune response to SARS-CoV-2. The samples were drawn from the first 160 participants of the ongoing ImmuneRACE study and from 950 to 1,500 subjects provided by 6 global collaborators. The sample metadata nearly always contained a de-identified subject ID, COVID-19 status, age in years and sex. HLA class I and class II types, where available, came from metadata supplied by the sample provider rather than from assay-based typing. General findings and caveats noted by the study authors: The amount of clinical and demographic metadata varied by source and participant and was provided uncurated.

Germline trimming amounts to 8 bases on V and 7 bases on J, with 11 as the count of junction bases outside the gene matches. The CDR3 has 14 amino acids, counting the end cysteine and phenylalanine. Here the CDR3 DNA is all that survives: 42 bases in frame from base 1. In the germline V gene, CDR1 corresponds to MDHEN and CDR2 to SYDVKM. Participants in the prospective study were aged about 18 to 89 years, lived in some 24 United States geographic areas, and enrolled through a virtual design. Cohort assignment in the prospective study relied on participant-reported clinical history from a screening survey and a study questionnaire. Exposed participants were defined as having been in contact with someone with a PCR-confirmed or clinician-diagnosed COVID-19 case within 2 weeks of study entry. Mobile phlebotomists in the prospective study collected whole blood, serum and a nasopharyngeal or oropharyngeal swab from every participant. Additional blood draws and questionnaires over an approximately 2-month period could optionally be provided by prospective study participants. Blood samples from the prospective study were shipped frozen or at room temperature prior to DNA extraction.

TCRbeta CDR3 regions were amplified from genomic DNA using the immunoSEQ Assay, a bias-controlled multiplex PCR. The study's processing was this. Nucleated cell counts per sample were estimated from amplification of reference gene primers within the assay. Sequence reads were collapsed and filtered to measure the absolute abundance of every unique TCRbeta CDR3 rearrangement. For each sample, productive Simpson clonality was calculated as the square root of Simpson's diversity index over productive rearrangements. Here the immuneACCESS table is served through TCRdb, limited to in-frame sequences with V and J called. Missing clones are a known gap in these copies; in checked studies unresolved V genes cover under half, and the rest lacks a known reason. V and J calls and clone size are copied from that table; D and trimming were computed from the DNA. The sample contains nearly 250,000 clones, approximately 90% of them found a single time. Of the sample, around 0.8% is held by the ten largest clones.

As for this clone: What this receptor recognizes is not known. Base qualities are not at hand, and no much larger clone is one base apart.

Here the chain combines TRBV28 and TRBJ1-2; 9 bases in the junction line up with TRBD1. The receptor was isolated from a man aged 50 to 59 who had been exposed to COVID-19. What was sequenced was PBMCs or T cells enriched from blood (not recorded which). The CDR3 protein sequence reads: CASSPGDRDGGYTF. The sequenced DNA: TGTGCCAGCTCCCCGGGGGACAGGGATGGTGGCTACACCTTC.